The source of this T cell receptor beta chain is a study of blood T cell repertoires in COVID-19. As for the study in general: From the United States, Italy and Spain came samples of acute and convalescent COVID-19. PBMCs, B-cell-depleted T cells, or T cells provided the cDNA or gDNA that made up the material.

Seattle researchers signed up patients amid active infection and tracked them longitudinally. As handled by the study authors: Estimation of nucleated cell counts relied on the amplification of reference gene primers. Libraries were prepared by immunoSEQ multiplex PCR; TCRdb keeps only in-frame clonotypes and omits some of them. The DNA gave D and trimming, while V, J and clone size come from that table. The table records approximately 230,000 clones, about 91% of them present only once. Trimming cost V 6 bases and J 4 bases, with 15 bases left between them. The germline V gene has CDR1 SEHNR and CDR2 FQNEAQ (reference sequence). The CDR3 spans 14 residues.

This receptor was identified in a woman aged 25-40 years with COVID-19, enrolled during active disease. V gene TRBV7-9 combines with J gene TRBJ2-5, with D possibly matching TRBD2 (6 bases). The sample comprised peripheral blood. The CDR3 loop is CASSPPDGGETQYF. DNA for the CDR3: TGTGCCAGCAGTCCCCCGGACGGGGGAGAGACCCAGTACTTC. The full variable domain, with the rest looked up from reference TRBV7-9 and TRBJ2-5, is DTGVSQNPRHKITKRGQNVTFRCDPISEHNRLYWYRQTLGQGPEFLTYFQNEAQLEKSRLLSDRFSAERPKGSFSTLEIQRTEQGDSAMYLCASSPPDGGETQYFGPGTRLLVL.